These 27 T cell receptor beta chains originate from one sample sequenced in a study of blood T cell repertoires in COVID-19. Assay: immunoSEQ multiplex PCR; the TCRdb copy retains only in-frame clones and omits some. The data contain more than 200,000 clones, around 82% of them singletons. Sequenced material: PBMCs or T cells enriched from blood (not recorded which). The source of these receptors is a woman in her 40s with acute COVID-19.

This rearrangement joins TRBV14 to TRBJ1-6, with unresolved D. V shed 0 bases and J shed 9 bases, with 12 bases lying between them. The germline gives CDR1 SGHDN, CDR2 FVKESK. The length of the CDR3 is 15 residues. CDR3 bases: TGTGCCAGCAGCCAAGATCTCCTCGCCGGTTCACCCCTCCACTTT. Translating gives CASSQDLLAGSPLHF.

The J gene is TRBJ1-3, the V gene TRBV28; the match to TRBD1 covers 8 bases. CDR3 size: 16 residues. CDR1 and CDR2 (germline): MDHEN, SYDVKM. The trim removed 7 bases at V and 0 bases at J, leaving 8 bases unmatched. The CDR3 DNA reads as TGTGCCAGCACCTGGGGGACAGGCCTCTCTGGAAACACCATATATTTT. Residues: CASTWGTGLSGNTIYF. The full variable domain, completed using reference TRBV28 and TRBJ1-3, is DVKVTQSSRYLVKRTGEKVFLECVQDMDHENMFWYRQDPGLGLRLIYFSYDVKMKEKGDIPEGYSVSREKKERFSLILESASTNQTSMYLCASTWGTGLSGNTIYFGEGSWLTVV.

In DNA, the CDR3 is TGTGCCATCAGTGATTTAGGAGATAATGAAAAACTGTTTTTT. It translates to CAISDLGDNEKLFF. The rearrangement links TRBV10-3 to TRBJ1-4, with unresolved D. The germline V and J ends were trimmed by 3 bases and 4 bases, with 9 bases remaining between them. Germline assignment: CDR1 ENHRY and CDR2 SYGVKD. This CDR3 region has 14 residues.

V gene TRBV29-1 combines with J gene TRBJ1-2; D might be TRBD1 (6 bases). V was pared by 2 bases and J by 8 bases, with 15 bases between. The CDR3 length is 13 residues. The V gene's germline CDR1 is SQVTM and CDR2 ANQGSEA. CDR3 protein: CSVERGSGRGYTF. The CDR3 nucleotides read TGCAGCGTTGAAAGGGGGTCAGGACGGGGCTACACCTTC. Full variable domain (missing parts from reference TRBV29-1 and TRBJ1-2): SAVISQKPSRDICQRGTSLTIQCQVDSQVTMMFWYRQQPGQSLTLIATANQGSEATYESGFVIDKFPISRPNLTFSTLTVSNMSPEDSSIYLCSVERGSGRGYTFGSGTRLTVV.

This clone was counted a single time. The J gene is TRBJ2-3, the V gene TRBV29-1; 8 nucleotides line up with TRBD2. Per the germline V gene, CDR1 is SQVTM and CDR2 is ANQGSEA. The CDR3 runs 14 residues. V lost 4 bases and J lost 6; bases outside the gene matches: 9. The CDR3 region is CSVASSGSRDTQYF. CDR3 coding DNA: TGCAGCGTTGCCTCCAGCGGGAGCCGGGATACGCAGTATTTT.

J is TRBJ2-2 and V is TRBV11-2; 9 nucleotides agree with TRBD1. In germline, CDR1 is SGHAT, CDR2 FQNNGV. The CDR3 has 16 residues. Unmatched junction bases numbered 6, after V lost 5 bases and J lost 2 bases. DNA of the CDR3: TGTGCCAGCAGCAGGACAGGGGCCTTTAACACCGGGGAGCTGTTTTTT. Translation: CASSRTGAFNTGELFF.

This chain uses TRBV27 with TRBJ1-1, with D possibly TRBD1 on 6 matching bases. Trimming pared 0 bases from V and 7 bases from J, leaving 12 bases between. Germline V gene sequence: CDR1 MNHEY, CDR2 SMNVEV (reference sequence). This CDR3 region has 14 residues. CDR3: CASSLSRDRLEAFF. CDR3 coding DNA: TGTGCCAGCAGTTTATCCAGAGACAGGCTTGAAGCTTTCTTT.

The chain joins TRBV7-2 to TRBJ1-5; maybe TRBD1 (5 bases). V lost 4 bases and J 5 bases, leaving 9 bases between the germline ends. The CDR3 covers 13 residues. In germline, CDR1 is SGHTA, CDR2 FQGNSA. CDR3 bases: TGTGCCAGCAGCTGGACAAGGGATCAGCCCCAGCATTTT. Translated, it gives CASSWTRDQPQHF.

The chain carries TRBV2 and TRBJ1-1; 9 positions match TRBD1. Germline V CDR1 and CDR2: SNHLY, FYNNEI. J was trimmed by 1 base and V by 7 bases; bases with no gene match: 4. The CDR3 runs 14 residues. CDR3 sequence: CASTRGQGNTEAFF. CDR3 coding DNA: TGTGCCAGCACCCGGGGACAGGGGAACACTGAAGCTTTCTTT.

The rearrangement joins TRBV28 to TRBJ1-2; the D is unclear. The CDR3 extends over 14 amino acids. V lost 7 bases and J lost 6, with 18 bases in between. Germline V gene lookup returns CDR1 MDHEN and CDR2 SYDVKM. CDR3 sequence (DNA): TGTGCCAGCAACGCACCCCAGATCACCCATGGCTACACCTTC. As protein: CASNAPQITHGYTF.

This sequence joins TRBV7-2 and TRBJ1-5; D is possibly TRBD1 (6 bases). Trimming removed 2 bases from V and 5 bases from J, with 10 bases in between. Germline-derived CDR1 and CDR2 are SGHTA and FQGNSA. The CDR3 contains 14 residues. CDR3 DNA sequence: TGTGCCAGCAGCTTAATCCCAGGGGATCAGCCCCAGCATTTT. Its translation: CASSLIPGDQPQHF.

A few counts support this clone. The rearrangement links TRBV5-1 to TRBJ2-3; no clear D. Germline CDR1 SGHRS, CDR2 YFSETQ. With 0 bases removed from V and 2 bases from J, the gap between germline ends came to 10 bases. The CDR3 covers 15 residues. The CDR3 nucleotides are TGCGCCAGCAGCTTGGGACTGAGTCCCACAGATACGCAGTATTTT. Its translation: CASSLGLSPTDTQYF.

V and J are TRBV14 and TRBJ1-3; D unclear. V was trimmed by 0 bases and J by 4 bases, leaving 10 bases between them. Germline lookup yields CDR1 SGHDN and CDR2 FVKESK. CDR3 length: 15 amino acids. This CDR3 reads CASSQEFFPGNTIYF. CDR3 DNA sequence: TGTGCCAGCAGCCAAGAATTCTTCCCCGGAAACACCATATATTTT.

The chain uses TRBV10-3 and TRBJ2-1; possible D gene TRBD1, 6 bases. This CDR3 comprises 13 residues. Per the germline V gene, CDR1 is ENHRY and CDR2 is SYGVKD. V lost 10 bases and J 4 bases, leaving 14 bases between the germline ends. The DNA for the CDR3 is TGTGCCACCTCAGGGGTGGGGTACAATGAGCAGTTCTTC. Translation: CATSGVGYNEQFF.

CDR3 nucleotides: TGTGCCAGCTCTGGGCGTATGGGGGCACGGGGCACAGATACGCAGTATTTT. Protein: CASSGRMGARGTDTQYF. V gene TRBV18 combines with J gene TRBJ2-3, with D possibly matching TRBD1 (6 bases). V lost 6 bases, J lost 1 base, and 20 bases lay in between. The CDR3 totals 17 residues. Per the germline V gene, CDR1 is KGHSH and CDR2 is LQKENI.

V is TRBV29-1 and J is TRBJ1-6; 8 bases map to TRBD1. Per germline, CDR1 SQVTM and CDR2 ANQGSEA. V lost 5 bases, J lost 6 bases, and 3 bases stayed unmatched. This CDR3 contains 13 residues. CDR3 sequence: CSVTGGGNSPLHF. CDR3 coding DNA: TGCAGCGTTACAGGGGGGGGTAATTCACCCCTCCACTTT. Variable domain in full (rest from reference TRBV29-1 and TRBJ1-6): SAVISQKPSRDICQRGTSLTIQCQVDSQVTMMFWYRQQPGQSLTLIATANQGSEATYESGFVIDKFPISRPNLTFSTLTVSNMSPEDSSIYLCSVTGGGNSPLHFGNGTRLTVT.

V gene TRBV6-5 combines with J gene TRBJ1-1, with D possibly TRBD1 on 5 matching bases. The germline V gene encodes CDR1 MNHEY and CDR2 SVGAGI. The CDR3 loop spans 13 amino acids. Trimming removed 7 bases from V and 6 bases from J, with 15 bases in between. CDR3 sequence (DNA): TGTGCCAGCACCTTACACGGGGGGGCTGAAGCTTTCTTT. Protein product: CASTLHGGAEAFF.

The chain joins TRBV6-5 to TRBJ2-7; the match to TRBD1 covers 9 bases. CDR3 length: 15 residues. Trimming cost V 2 bases and J 3 bases; bases outside gene matches: 5. The germline V gene has CDR1 MNHEY and CDR2 SVGAGI. The CDR3 nucleotides are TGTGCCAGCAGTTACCGGGACAGGGCCTTCTACGAGCAGTACTTC. It specifies CASSYRDRAFYEQYF.

Details on this clone: Just one base apart from a much larger clone, this may be a read error. V and J are TRBV5-4 and TRBJ2-7; maybe TRBD2 (5 bases). Trimming stripped 3 bases from V and 2 bases from J, with 18 bases between. CDR3 size: 16 residues. CDR1 and CDR2 from the germline V gene are SGHNT and YYREEE (reference sequence). The CDR3 loop is CASSSDPRTVPYEQYF. Here the CDR3 DNA reads TGTGCCAGCAGCTCAGACCCCAGGACTGTTCCCTACGAGCAGTACTTC.

The chain uses TRBV5-5 and TRBJ1-6, with 8 bases that match TRBD1. The CDR3 totals 14 residues. The germline V gene encodes CDR1 SGHKS and CDR2 YYEKEE (reference sequence). The V and J ends lost 1 base and 10 bases, in that order; junction bases with no gene match: 4. This chain's CDR3 is CASSLLQGDSPLHF. CDR3 sequence (DNA): TGTGCCAGCAGCTTGTTACAGGGGGACTCACCCCTCCACTTT.

The V gene is TRBV27, the J gene TRBJ2-6; maybe TRBD1 (6 bases). Germline V gives CDR1 MNHEY, CDR2 SMNVEV (reference sequence). Trimming took 2 bases from V and 0 from J, leaving 11 bases between them. This CDR3 has 17 residues. The CDR3 region is CASSLGQFNSGANVLTF. The CDR3 DNA reads TGTGCCAGCAGTTTAGGACAGTTCAACTCTGGGGCCAACGTCCTGACTTTC.

J is TRBJ2-5 and V is TRBV6-1, with 9 bases aligning to TRBD1. V was pared by 1 base and J by 5 bases, with 5 bases of the junction left unmatched. Germline CDR1 reads MNHNS; CDR2 reads SASEGT. The CDR3 has 15 amino acids. CDR3 residues: CASSEGDRDWETQYF. CDR3 DNA: TGTGCCAGCAGTGAAGGGGACAGGGATTGGGAGACCCAGTACTTC.

Of note for this clone: The sample contains more than one DNA sequence encoding this CDR3. This chain links TRBV19 with TRBJ2-2; 12 bases line up with TRBD2. CDR1 is LNHDA, CDR2 SQIVND, per germline (reference sequence). CDR3 length: 16 amino acids. V dropped 5 bases and J dropped 7; count of bases not matched to a gene: 8. Here the CDR3 reads CASSLLAGGPGGELFF. CDR3 coding DNA: TGTGCCAGTAGTCTTCTAGCGGGAGGGCCCGGCGGGGAGCTGTTTTTT.

This chain uses TRBV5-6 with TRBJ2-5; no clear D gene. Trimming left V 1 base short and J 4 bases short, with 14 bases between. The CDR3 contains 15 residues. Germline lookup yields CDR1 SGHDT and CDR2 YYEEEE. DNA for the CDR3: TGTGCCAGCAGCTTGTCCACCCTCCGAGGAGAGACCCAGTACTTC. Translation: CASSLSTLRGETQYF.

The chain recombines TRBV7-9 with TRBJ1-2; 8 nucleotides agree with TRBD1. Germline loops: CDR1 SEHNR, CDR2 FQNEAQ (reference sequence). Germline trimming cut 2 bases from V and 4 bases from J; bases unmatched to any gene: 0. The CDR3 covers 13 residues. CDR3 DNA: TGTGCCAGCAGCTTACAGGGGGCCTATGGCTACACCTTC. Encoded protein: CASSLQGAYGYTF.

Regarding this clone: Other DNA sequences in this sample translate to the same CDR3. The chain links TRBV18 to TRBJ1-4, with 9 bases that match TRBD1. The germline gives CDR1 KGHSH, CDR2 LQKENI. V was pared by 3 bases and J by 5 bases, with 4 bases of the junction left unmatched. The length of the CDR3 is 15 residues. The CDR3 sequence: CASSPGQGTNEKLFF. The DNA for the CDR3 is TGTGCCAGCTCACCGGGACAGGGTACGAATGAAAAACTGTTTTTT.

This chain links TRBV24-1 with TRBJ1-6, with TRBD1 identical over 8 bases. J was trimmed by 5 bases and V by 3 bases; bases with no gene match: 5. Germline V lookup: CDR1 KGHDR, CDR2 SFDVKD. This CDR3 region has 16 residues. The chain's CDR3 is CATSDPQQGDNSPLHF. DNA for the CDR3: TGTGCCACCAGTGATCCCCAACAGGGGGATAATTCACCCCTCCACTTT.